This T cell receptor beta chain was sequenced during a study of PD-1 blockade in classical Hodgkin lymphoma. Time point described: cycle 4 day 1 (C4D1), after 5 to 7 weeks of nivolumab. The patients all showed relapse after autologous stem cell transplantation, while their brentuximab vedotin exposure varied. Remarks on this clone: Its antigen is as yet unknown.

The CDR3 is 14 amino acids. Germline V lookup: CDR1 MNHNS, CDR2 SASEGT. Germline trimming cut 4 bases from V and 5 bases from J; bases unmatched to any gene: 3. Libraries were prepared by immunoSEQ multiplex PCR; TCRdb keeps only in-frame clonotypes and omits some of them. The profile covers about 24,000 clones, with about 80% appearing a single time and roughly 23% taken by the ten largest. Study-wide results and limits: Newly diagnosed patients reportedly had lower baseline TCR diversity than healthy donors. The CD4+ diversity rise by C4D1 was clearest in complete responders.

This specimen consisted of peripheral blood mononuclear cells (PBMCs), obtained before the fourth cycle of nivolumab. J is TRBJ2-1 and V is TRBV6-1; 9 bases map to TRBD2. The TCR was taken from a human donor with classical Hodgkin lymphoma. CDR3 in amino acids: CASSARTSDNEQFF. The CDR3 nucleotides read TGTGCCAGCAGTGCTAGGACTAGCGACAATGAGCAGTTCTTC.